The source of this T cell receptor beta chain is a study of PD-1 blockade in mismatch repair-deficient tumors. Study context: Patients had approximately 12 mismatch repair-deficient cancer types, all previously treated and progressing.

The CDR3 sequence is 18 residues long. Germline V gene sequence: CDR1 SGHAT, CDR2 FQNNGV. The junction had 7 bases not matched to a gene; V was cut back by 5 bases and J by 3 bases. General study findings and limits: Rapid post-treatment expansion, then contraction, generally preceding radiologic response, marked tumor-resident clones.

The sample holds a few counts of this clone. Its antigen is as yet unknown. Measured with immunoSEQ multiplex PCR; TCRdb has only the in-frame clones, and not every one. The sample shows about 68,000 clones, 78% of them seen only once. The V and J genes are TRBV11-2 and TRBJ2-6; 13 bases map to TRBD2. This TCR came from an adult with mismatch repair-deficient cancer. This sample comprised peripheral blood, obtained 2 weeks after starting pembrolizumab. CDR3 nucleotide sequence: TGTGCCAGCAGCCGACGGACTAGCGGGAGATTTGGGGCCAACGTCCTGACTTTC. Translation: CASSRRTSGRFGANVLTF.